These 17 T cell receptor beta chains share one sample of origin, sequenced in a study of OX40 agonist ivuxolimab in advanced cancers. TCRdb keeps only in-frame clones here, not all; method: immunoSEQ multiplex PCR. This table has 60,000 to 85,000 clones, under 95% appearing once. The input for sequencing was CD4+ or CD8+ T cells sorted from blood, taken in a trial of the OX40 agonist ivuxolimab. These receptors were collected from an adult with an advanced solid tumor such as melanoma, head and neck, liver or kidney cancer.

The chain has TRBV6-1 and TRBJ1-4; the D gene is possibly TRBD1 (6 bases). V lost 1 base to trimming and J lost 5 bases, with 11 bases between them. The CDR3 has 15 amino acids. Germline V gene data show CDR1 as MNHNS and CDR2 as SASEGT. The CDR3 coding sequence is TGTGCCAGCAGTGAAGTAGGGGGTTACAATGAAAAACTGTTTTTT. The encoded protein is CASSEVGGYNEKLFF.

V gene TRBV5-6 combines with J gene TRBJ2-7; 10 bases align to TRBD2. Losses at the gene ends were 2 bases for V and 4 bases for J; bases not matched to a gene: 9. CDR3 length equals 16 residues. From germline, CDR1 is SGHDT and CDR2 YYEEEE. In DNA, the CDR3 is TGTGCCAGCAGCTTTCGGCTAGCGGGAGTCCAATACGAGCAGTACTTC. Its protein product is CASSFRLAGVQYEQYF. Combining the CDR3 with reference TRBV5-6 and TRBJ2-7 gives the whole variable domain DAGVTQSPTHLIKTRGQQVTLRCSPKSGHDTVSWYQQALGQGPQFIFQYYEEEERQRGNFPDRFSGHQFPNYSSELNVNALLLGDSALYLCASSFRLAGVQYEQYFGPGTRLTVT.

The genes are TRBV5-5 and TRBJ1-3; possibly TRBD1 for D (5 bases). The V end was cut by 2 bases, the J end by 0 bases, with 12 bases between. CDR3 length equals 16 residues. From germline, CDR1 is SGHKS and CDR2 YYEKEE (reference sequence). This CDR3 is CASSLFFTGSGNTIYF. The DNA for the CDR3 is TGTGCCAGCAGCTTATTTTTTACAGGCTCTGGAAACACCATATATTTT.

The CDR3, as DNA: TGTGCCAGCAGCCCAGGGACCAGAGATACGCAGTATTTT. This encodes CASSPGTRDTQYF. The chain employs TRBV7-2 and TRBJ2-3, with D perhaps assigned TRBD1 or TRBD2 (5 bases each). The CDR3 runs 13 residues. Germline V lookup: CDR1 SGHTA, CDR2 FQGNSA. V gave up 5 bases and J gave up 5 bases, with 11 bases separating them.

This chain uses TRBV5-1 with TRBJ1-2, with 8 bases fitting TRBD1. Germline CDR1 is SGHRS and CDR2 is YFSETQ. Germline trimming cut 0 bases from V and 4 bases from J; bases unmatched to any gene: 2. The CDR3 has 14 amino acids. CDR3 nucleotide sequence: TGCGCCAGCAGCTTGGAAGACAGGGGCTATGGCTACACCTTC. Protein: CASSLEDRGYGYTF.

This clone has only one observation. This rearrangement joins TRBV7-6 to TRBJ2-7, with D possibly TRBD2 on 5 matching bases. This CDR3 has 16 amino acids. Germline CDR1 reads SGHVS; CDR2 reads FNYEAQ. V was pared by 5 bases and J by 7 bases, with 24 bases between. The CDR3 sequence is CASSTILSSEGGEQYF. The CDR3 region has the DNA TGTGCCAGCAGCACGATTCTAAGTAGCGAAGGTGGGGAGCAGTACTTC.

V is TRBV5-1 and J is TRBJ1-3; perhaps TRBD1 as D (6 bases). Germline values: CDR1 SGHRS, CDR2 YFSETQ. The CDR3 totals 15 residues. V shed 4 bases and J shed 8 bases, with 19 bases lying between them. The CDR3 spells CASSLGIQGRDTIYF. The CDR3 DNA sequence: TGCGCCAGCAGCCTCGGTATCCAGGGGAGGGACACCATATATTTT.

This clone appeared a single time. The chain combines TRBV13 with TRBJ2-7, with TRBD1 identical over 9 bases. J was trimmed by 4 bases and V by 5 bases; bases with no gene match: 6. Germline loops: CDR1 PRHDT, CDR2 FYEKMQ (reference sequence). This CDR3 spans 14 amino acids. The CDR3, as DNA: TGTGCCAGCAGCACAGGACAGGGGCCATACGAGCAGTACTTC. Translating it yields CASSTGQGPYEQYF.

V usage is TRBV6-5 and J usage is TRBJ1-6; weak D call: TRBD1 (6 bases). The CDR3 runs 14 residues. Germline lookup yields CDR1 MNHEY and CDR2 SVGAGI. The V gene lost 5 bases and the J gene lost 8 bases, with 13 bases spanning the gap. The CDR3 sequence: CASSPGTPDSPLHF. The CDR3 nucleotides read TGTGCCAGCAGTCCCGGGACACCCGATTCACCCCTCCACTTT.

This sequence joins TRBV7-2 and TRBJ2-6; D remains unclear. Trimming left V 1 base short and J 3 bases short, with 4 bases between. The CDR3 runs to 14 residues. CDR1 is SGHTA and CDR2 is FQGNSA in the germline V gene. The CDR3 coding sequence is TGTGCCAGCAGCTTAGATTATGGGGCCAACGTCCTGACTTTC. Its protein is CASSLDYGANVLTF.

The chain recombines TRBV19 with TRBJ2-7; D uncertain. Trimming left V 1 base short and J 6 bases short, with 10 bases between. Germline assignment: CDR1 LNHDA and CDR2 SQIVND (reference sequence). This CDR3 region has 13 residues. This CDR3 is CASSIGQASEQYF. CDR3 sequence (DNA): TGTGCCAGTAGTATAGGGCAGGCAAGCGAGCAGTACTTC.

The chain combines TRBV30 with TRBJ2-1, with D perhaps matching TRBD2 (6 bases). The CDR3 is 12 residues long. CDR1 and CDR2 from the germline V gene are GTSNPN and SVGIG (reference sequence). Deletions cut 7 bases from V and 4 bases from J, with 11 bases between. Here the CDR3 reads CASRDLYNEQFF. CDR3 nucleotide sequence: TGTGCCTCCAGGGACTTGTACAATGAGCAGTTCTTC.

In its sample, this clone was seen a few times. The genes are TRBV5-8 and TRBJ1-3; D gene unclear. V was shortened by 0 bases and J by 1 base, with 5 bases between the two germline ends. The CDR3 length is 14 residues. Germline V gives CDR1 SGHTS, CDR2 YDEGEE. The CDR3 DNA follows: TGTGCCAGCAGCTTGGGATTATCTGGAAACACCATATATTTT. Encoded protein: CASSLGLSGNTIYF.

This clone was counted a single time. The chain employs TRBV5-8 and TRBJ1-1; D is undetermined. The CDR3 is 12 residues long. The germline CDR1 and CDR2 sequences are SGHTS and YDEGEE. V lost 4 bases to trimming and J lost 7 bases, with 11 bases between them. As DNA, the CDR3 is TGTGCCAGCAGCCCGCTGGGTCGTGAAGCTTTCTTT. Its protein is CASSPLGREAFF.

The gene calls are TRBV15 and TRBJ1-5; D gene unclear. Trimming stripped 1 base from V and 0 bases from J, with 7 bases between. CDR1 and CDR2 (germline): LNHNV, YYDKDF (reference sequence). The CDR3 is 15 amino acids. The CDR3 nucleotides read TGTGCCACCAGCAGAGTTTTATATAGCAATCAGCCCCAGCATTTT. It encodes CATSRVLYSNQPQHF.

The chain links TRBV28 to TRBJ1-2; no clear D. CDR3 length: 13 amino acids. CDR1 is MDHEN and CDR2 is SYDVKM in the germline V gene. V shed 8 bases and J shed 2 bases, with 12 bases lying between them. The CDR3 DNA follows: TGTGCCAGCCGCCCGGGCGGGAACTATGGCTACACCTTC. Translation gives CASRPGGNYGYTF.

V usage is TRBV18 and J usage is TRBJ2-5; TRBD2 matches at 12 bases. With 0 bases clipped from V and 5 bases from J, the junction kept 4 bases outside the gene matches. There are 16 residues in the CDR3. Per germline, CDR1 KGHSH and CDR2 LQKENI. This chain's CDR3 is CASSPPRTSGTETQYF. In DNA form, the CDR3 reads TGTGCCAGCTCACCACCCCGGACTAGCGGGACGGAGACCCAGTACTTC.